This passage covers 8 T cell receptor beta chains from one sample sequenced in a study of tumor-infiltrating lymphocytes in localized non-small cell lung cancer. The repertoire was sequenced with immunoSEQ multiplex PCR; TCRdb's copy has only in-frame clones and lacks some. The sample has over 10,000 clones; approximately 66% are singletons. The sequencing input was lung tumor tissue. Source of these receptors: a human donor with non-small cell lung cancer.

This clone has a handful of counts. The chain has TRBV4-1 and TRBJ2-7, with TRBD1 identical over 9 bases. With V trimmed by 4 bases and J by 7 bases, 11 bases remained unmatched. There are 15 residues in the CDR3. Germline CDR1 MGHRA, CDR2 YSYEKL. CDR3: CASSRDRDRVEEQYF. CDR3 nucleotide sequence: TGCGCCAGCAGCCGGGACCGGGACAGGGTCGAGGAGCAGTACTTC.

This clone rates as medium-sized. This sequence joins TRBV4-1 and TRBJ2-7; tentatively, D is TRBD1 (6 bases). The germline CDR1 and CDR2 sequences are MGHRA and YSYEKL. The CDR3 has 15 amino acids. The V end was cut by 0 bases, the J end by 4 bases, with 13 bases between. CDR3 bases: TGCGCCAGCAGCCAAGATAGGACAGCCAGTTACGAGCAGTACTTC. Translating gives CASSQDRTASYEQYF.

Only a few counts were recorded for this clone. The chain combines TRBV19 with TRBJ1-4, with D possibly TRBD1 on 5 matching bases. Germline V gene lookup returns CDR1 LNHDA and CDR2 SQIVND (reference sequence). Trimming took off 6 bases at V and 3 bases at J, with 8 bases between the two ends. The CDR3 length is 13 residues. The CDR3 DNA is TGTGCCAGTAGGACAGTCTCTAATGAAAAACTGTTTTTT. It specifies CASRTVSNEKLFF. The full variable domain, its missing parts supplied by reference TRBV19 and TRBJ1-4, is DGGITQSPKYLFRKEGQNVTLSCEQNLNHDAMYWYRQDPGQGLRLIYYSQIVNDFQKGDIAEGYSVSREKKESFPLTVTSAQKNPTAFYLCASRTVSNEKLFFGSGTQLSVL.

This rearrangement joins TRBV7-2 to TRBJ2-5, with 12 bases lining up with TRBD2. CDR3 length: 15 amino acids. V was pared by 3 bases and J by 3 bases, with 2 bases of the junction left unmatched. Germline-derived CDR1 and CDR2 are SGHTA and FQGNSA. CDR3 protein: CASSFTSGGKETQYF. CDR3 nucleotides: TGTGCCAGCAGCTTTACTAGCGGGGGGAAAGAGACCCAGTACTTC.

This clone was seen a handful of times. This chain uses TRBV2 with TRBJ2-1, with D perhaps matching TRBD2 (6 bases). Looked up from germline, CDR1 is SNHLY and CDR2 is FYNNEI. Trimming shortened V by 7 bases and J by 5 bases, and 12 bases separated the two germline ends. The CDR3 is 13 residues long. The CDR3 spells CASTRTTDNEQFF. DNA for the CDR3: TGTGCCAGCACTCGGACTACAGACAATGAGCAGTTCTTC.

CDR3 DNA sequence: TGTGCCAGCAGTGTATCGAACACTGAAGCTTTCTTT. This translates into CASSVSNTEAFF. The chain carries TRBV28 and TRBJ1-1; no reliable D call. Germline CDR1 and CDR2: MDHEN and SYDVKM. This CDR3 comprises 12 residues. Trimming shortened V by 5 bases and J by 1 base, and 5 bases separated the two germline ends. Based on the CDR3 plus reference TRBV28 and TRBJ1-1, the full variable domain is DVKVTQSSRYLVKRTGEKVFLECVQDMDHENMFWYRQDPGLGLRLIYFSYDVKMKEKGDIPEGYSVSREKKERFSLILESASTNQTSMYLCASSVSNTEAFFGQGTRLTVV.

The DNA for the CDR3 is TGTGCCTGGAGTGTACTTAGAAATGAGCAGTTCTTC. Encoded protein: CAWSVLRNEQFF. V gene TRBV30 combines with J gene TRBJ2-1; D not certain. This CDR3 is built from 12 residues. The V end lost 0 bases, the J end lost 7 bases, and 7 bases lay between the germline ends. Per the germline V gene, CDR1 is GTSNPN and CDR2 is SVGIG (reference sequence).

The rearrangement links TRBV28 to TRBJ1-5; D gene ambiguous. Trimming left V 3 bases short and J 5 bases short, with 5 bases between. The CDR3 spans 12 residues. Germline CDR1 reads MDHEN; CDR2 reads SYDVKM. The CDR3 protein is CASSLSDQPQHF. The CDR3 coding sequence is TGTGCCAGCAGTTTGTCCGATCAGCCCCAGCATTTT.